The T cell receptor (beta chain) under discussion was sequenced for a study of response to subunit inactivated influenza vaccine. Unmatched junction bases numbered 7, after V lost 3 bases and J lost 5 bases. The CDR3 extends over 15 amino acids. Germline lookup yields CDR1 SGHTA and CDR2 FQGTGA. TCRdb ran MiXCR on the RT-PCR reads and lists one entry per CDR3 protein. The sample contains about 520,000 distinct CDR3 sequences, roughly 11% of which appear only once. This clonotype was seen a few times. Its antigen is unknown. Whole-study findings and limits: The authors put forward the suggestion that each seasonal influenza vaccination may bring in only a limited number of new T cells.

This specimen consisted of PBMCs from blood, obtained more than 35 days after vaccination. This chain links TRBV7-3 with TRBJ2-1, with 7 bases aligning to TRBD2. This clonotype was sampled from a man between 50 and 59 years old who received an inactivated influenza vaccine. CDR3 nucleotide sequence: TGTGCCAGCAGCTTCAAAGCGGGAACAGACAATGAGCAGTTCTTC. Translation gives CASSFKAGTDNEQFF. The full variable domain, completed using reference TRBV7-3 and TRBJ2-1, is GAGVSQTPSNKVTEKGKYVELRCDPISGHTALYWYRQSLGQGPEFLIYFQGTGAADDSGLPNDRFFAVRPEGSVSTLKIQRTERGDSAVYLCASSFKAGTDNEQFFGPGTRLTVL.